This TCR beta chain was identified in a study of cytomegalovirus exposure and HLA in healthy donors. Whole-study results and caveats: Highest at DRB1 and lowest at HLA-C, TCR association rates differed among HLA loci in a later analysis. Owing to their indistinguishability, certain V segments, notably TRBV6-2 and TRBV6-3, were excluded. Most of the CMV-associated TCR beta chains (in a later analysis) appeared to be HLA-restricted.

V lost 5 bases and J lost 6; bases outside the gene matches: 6. The CDR3 is made up of 14 amino acids. Germline V gene data show CDR1 as SGHNT and CDR2 as YENEEA. This clone was seen a handful of times. Its antigen remains unidentified. Both 60 Vbeta primers and 13 Jbeta primers went into the PCR. Assay: immunoSEQ multiplex PCR; the TCRdb copy retains only in-frame clones and omits some. The data show some 110,000 clones, approximately 79% seen once. The rearrangement links TRBV11-3 to TRBJ2-1; TRBD2 agrees at 8 bases. Specimen: PBMCs. The sequence was collected from a man aged 45-65 years in good health and CMV-seropositive. CDR3 DNA sequence: TGTGCCAGCAGCGGGGGACTAGTGAGCAATGAGCAGTTCTTC. It codes for CASSGGLVSNEQFF.